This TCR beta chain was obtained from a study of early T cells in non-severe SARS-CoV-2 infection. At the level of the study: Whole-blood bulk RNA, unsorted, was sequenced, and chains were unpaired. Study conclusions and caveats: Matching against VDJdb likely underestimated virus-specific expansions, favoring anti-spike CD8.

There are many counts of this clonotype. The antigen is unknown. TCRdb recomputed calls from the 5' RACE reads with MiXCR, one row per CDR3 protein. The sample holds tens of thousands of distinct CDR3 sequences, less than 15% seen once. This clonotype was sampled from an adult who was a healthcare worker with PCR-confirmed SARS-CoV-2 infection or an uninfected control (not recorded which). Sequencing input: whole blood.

CDR3 in DNA: TGTGCCAGCAGCTTAGATCTCAAGACAGATACGCAGTATTTT. It codes for CASSLDLKTDTQYF. This sequence joins TRBV11-2 and TRBJ2-3; D is unresolved. The CDR3 totals 14 residues. Trimming stripped 0 bases from V and 3 bases from J, with 7 bases between. Germline values: CDR1 SGHAT, CDR2 FQNNGV.